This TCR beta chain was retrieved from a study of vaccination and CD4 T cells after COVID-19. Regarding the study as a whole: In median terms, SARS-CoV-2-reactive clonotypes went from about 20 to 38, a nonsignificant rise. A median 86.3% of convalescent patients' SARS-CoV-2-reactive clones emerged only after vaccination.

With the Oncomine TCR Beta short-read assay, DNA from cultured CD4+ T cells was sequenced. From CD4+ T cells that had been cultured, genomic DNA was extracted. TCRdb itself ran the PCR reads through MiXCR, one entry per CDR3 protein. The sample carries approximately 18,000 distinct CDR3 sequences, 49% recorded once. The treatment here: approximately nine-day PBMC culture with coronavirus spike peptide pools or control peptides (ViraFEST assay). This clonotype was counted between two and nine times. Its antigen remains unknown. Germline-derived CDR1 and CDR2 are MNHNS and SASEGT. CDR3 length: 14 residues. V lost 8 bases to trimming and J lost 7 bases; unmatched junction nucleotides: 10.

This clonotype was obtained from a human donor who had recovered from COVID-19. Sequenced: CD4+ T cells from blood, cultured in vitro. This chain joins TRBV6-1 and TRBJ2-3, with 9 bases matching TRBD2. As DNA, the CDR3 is TGTGCCAGCGGATTAGCGGGAGCCACCCATACGCAGTATTTT. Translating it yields CASGLAGATHTQYF.